This TCR beta chain was recovered during a study of radiotherapy plus CTLA-4 blockade in lung cancer. Study conclusions and caveats: Early blood T cell clone changes and increased post-radiation serum interferon-beta were reportedly the strongest response predictors. Blood TCR clones of tumor origin expanded after radiotherapy plus ipilimumab.

Those patients who had chemo-refractory metastatic non-small-cell lung cancer were given focal radiation along with CTLA-4 blockade through ipilimumab. Unmatched junction bases numbered 15, after V lost 4 bases and J lost 7 bases. The CDR3 is 17 residues long. Germline lookup yields CDR1 SQVTM and CDR2 ANQGSEA. Of note for this clone: Its antigen is unknown.

This table comes from immunoSEQ multiplex PCR, and its TCRdb copy is limited to in-frame clones, with some not included. In the table there are tens of thousands of clones, 70% to 80% of which are singletons. The material sequenced was peripheral blood, taken from a patient treated with radiotherapy plus ipilimumab. This chain links TRBV29-1 with TRBJ2-2; 10 positions match TRBD1. The clonotype comes from a human donor with non-small cell lung cancer whose response to radiotherapy plus ipilimumab could not be evaluated. The CDR3 region is CSVGGQGTYLSGGELFF. CDR3 nucleotide sequence: TGCAGCGTTGGGGGACAGGGGACATACCTTTCGGGCGGGGAGCTGTTTTTT.